One and the same sample provided the 13 T cell receptor beta chains below, sequenced in a study of T cell repertoires in cytomegalovirus infection. TCRdb re-analysed the reads in MiXCR, keeping a single row per CDR3 protein. The sample lists fewer than 550,000 distinct CDR3 sequences; 15% to 20% were seen once. The sample was CD8+ T cells from PBMCs. Receptors originate from a human donor in good health (CMV status not recorded). Some clones in this sample may be carry-over from other donors' samples.

This clonotype came up a few times. The J gene is TRBJ2-7, the V gene TRBV27, with D possibly TRBD1 on 5 matching bases. V lost 5 bases and J 5 bases, leaving 16 bases between the germline ends. Germline V gene data show CDR1 as MNHEY and CDR2 as SMNVEV (reference sequence). There are 14 residues in the CDR3. CDR3 amino acids: CASSEFRVSDEQYF. The DNA of the CDR3 is TGTGCCAGCAGTGAGTTCAGGGTGAGTGACGAGCAGTACTTC.

This clonotype has only a few counts. The chain combines TRBV15 with TRBJ1-1; D is ambiguous. The CDR3 contains 13 residues. The germline CDR1 and CDR2 sequences are LNHNV and YYDKDF (reference sequence). Trimming stripped 4 bases from V and 1 base from J, with 7 bases between. CDR3 amino acids: CATSTHRNTEAFF. Here the CDR3 DNA reads TGTGCCACCAGCACCCACAGGAACACTGAAGCTTTCTTT.

The chain has TRBV3-1 and TRBJ2-7; D is ambiguous. V lost 0 bases and J lost 3, with 9 bases in between. This CDR3 comprises 14 residues. CDR1 is LGHDT, CDR2 YNNKEL, per germline (reference sequence). The CDR3 DNA follows: TGTGCCAGCAGCCAAGATCTGGTCGGCTACGAGCAGTACTTC. Translated, it gives CASSQDLVGYEQYF.

The rearrangement links TRBV15 to TRBJ1-1, with TRBD1 as a possible D gene (5 bases). The V end lost 0 bases, the J end lost 1 base, and 15 bases lay between the germline ends. The CDR3 is made up of 17 amino acids. The V gene's germline CDR1 is LNHNV and CDR2 YYDKDF (reference sequence). DNA of the CDR3: TGTGCCACCAGCAGAGATCGGGGGGTTCCGCCGAACACTGAAGCTTTCTTT. As protein: CATSRDRGVPPNTEAFF.

This clonotype was found many times. The chain couples TRBV7-3 to TRBJ2-1; 12 nucleotides align to TRBD2. The CDR3 has 15 residues. CDR1 and CDR2 from the germline V gene are SGHTA and FQGTGA. The trim removed 6 bases at V and 6 bases at J, leaving 6 bases unmatched. CDR3 region: CASRPSGGAGNEQFF. CDR3 sequence (DNA): TGTGCCAGCAGACCTAGCGGGGGGGCCGGCAATGAGCAGTTCTTC.

This clonotype was observed a handful of times. This rearrangement joins TRBV28 to TRBJ2-7; 9 bases fit TRBD1. V shed 5 bases and J 4 bases; nucleotides not matched to a gene: 21. Germline V lookup: CDR1 MDHEN, CDR2 SYDVKM. This CDR3 is built from 19 residues. CDR3 region: CASSPGSGTGIVLRYEQYF. CDR3 bases: TGTGCCAGCAGTCCTGGTTCCGGGACAGGGATAGTCTTAAGGTACGAGCAGTACTTC.

This chain joins TRBV27 and TRBJ2-1, with 9 bases lining up with TRBD1. The germline gives CDR1 MNHEY, CDR2 SMNVEV (reference sequence). The junction had 10 bases not matched to a gene; V was cut back by 7 bases and J by 9 bases. This CDR3 comprises 14 residues. The CDR3 is CASTFGQGRSEQFF. The DNA for the CDR3 is TGTGCCAGCACCTTCGGACAGGGGAGAAGTGAGCAGTTCTTC.

This clonotype was seen ten or more times. This rearrangement joins TRBV12-3 or TRBV12-4 to TRBJ1-6, with D possibly TRBD1 on 6 matching bases. V was cut by 0 bases and J by 10 bases, with 25 bases left in between. The CDR3 sequence is 19 residues long. The CDR3 DNA reads as TGTGCCAGCAGTTTAGCCCACCCCGCCAGAGACAGGTTATCCTCACCCCTCCACTTT. This codes for CASSLAHPARDRLSSPLHF.

As for this clonotype: At one end, the junction sequence differs from germline, possibly due to a read error. This rearrangement joins TRBV29-1 to TRBJ1-1; 7 bases map to TRBD1. This CDR3 contains 10 residues. CDR1 is SQVTM, CDR2 ANQGSEA, per germline. The CDR3 coding sequence is TGCAGCGTACTGGAAGGGGGCGCTTCCTTT. Translating it yields CSVLEGGASF.

This clonotype was found many times. V usage is TRBV11-2 and J usage is TRBJ2-1; no reliable D call. Germline CDR1 is SGHAT and CDR2 is FQNNGV. The CDR3 is 15 amino acids. V lost 3 bases, J lost 0 bases, and 9 bases lay in between. The CDR3 sequence is CASSLVRSSYNEQFF. Written as DNA, the CDR3 is TGTGCCAGCAGCTTGGTTAGGAGCTCCTACAATGAGCAGTTCTTC.

This clonotype has just a few counts. The rearrangement uses TRBV12-3 or TRBV12-4 and TRBJ2-5; 9 nucleotides match TRBD2. CDR3 length: 14 residues. Unmatched junction bases numbered 7, after V lost 7 bases and J lost 4 bases. The CDR3 reads CASTLAGVGETQYF. Written as DNA, the CDR3 is TGTGCCAGCACCTTAGCGGGAGTCGGAGAGACCCAGTACTTC.

The table lists this clonotype with a few counts. The genes are TRBV6-1 and TRBJ2-1; tentatively, D is TRBD2 (5 bases). CDR3 length equals 15 residues. V dropped 2 bases and J dropped 5 bases, with 13 bases sitting between them. CDR1 and CDR2 from the germline V gene are MNHNS and SASEGT. CDR3 loop: CASSELEGLNNEQFF. Written as DNA, the CDR3 is TGTGCCAGCAGTGAACTAGAGGGCTTAAACAATGAGCAGTTCTTC.

This clonotype has ten or more counts. The chain uses TRBV5-6 and TRBJ1-1; D unclear. Germline V gene data show CDR1 as SGHDT and CDR2 as YYEEEE. The CDR3 spans 13 residues. With 6 bases removed from V and 4 bases from J, the gap between germline ends came to 13 bases. CDR3 DNA: TGTGCCAGCACCAACGCCCCGGGCACTGAAGCTTTCTTT. Translation: CASTNAPGTEAFF.